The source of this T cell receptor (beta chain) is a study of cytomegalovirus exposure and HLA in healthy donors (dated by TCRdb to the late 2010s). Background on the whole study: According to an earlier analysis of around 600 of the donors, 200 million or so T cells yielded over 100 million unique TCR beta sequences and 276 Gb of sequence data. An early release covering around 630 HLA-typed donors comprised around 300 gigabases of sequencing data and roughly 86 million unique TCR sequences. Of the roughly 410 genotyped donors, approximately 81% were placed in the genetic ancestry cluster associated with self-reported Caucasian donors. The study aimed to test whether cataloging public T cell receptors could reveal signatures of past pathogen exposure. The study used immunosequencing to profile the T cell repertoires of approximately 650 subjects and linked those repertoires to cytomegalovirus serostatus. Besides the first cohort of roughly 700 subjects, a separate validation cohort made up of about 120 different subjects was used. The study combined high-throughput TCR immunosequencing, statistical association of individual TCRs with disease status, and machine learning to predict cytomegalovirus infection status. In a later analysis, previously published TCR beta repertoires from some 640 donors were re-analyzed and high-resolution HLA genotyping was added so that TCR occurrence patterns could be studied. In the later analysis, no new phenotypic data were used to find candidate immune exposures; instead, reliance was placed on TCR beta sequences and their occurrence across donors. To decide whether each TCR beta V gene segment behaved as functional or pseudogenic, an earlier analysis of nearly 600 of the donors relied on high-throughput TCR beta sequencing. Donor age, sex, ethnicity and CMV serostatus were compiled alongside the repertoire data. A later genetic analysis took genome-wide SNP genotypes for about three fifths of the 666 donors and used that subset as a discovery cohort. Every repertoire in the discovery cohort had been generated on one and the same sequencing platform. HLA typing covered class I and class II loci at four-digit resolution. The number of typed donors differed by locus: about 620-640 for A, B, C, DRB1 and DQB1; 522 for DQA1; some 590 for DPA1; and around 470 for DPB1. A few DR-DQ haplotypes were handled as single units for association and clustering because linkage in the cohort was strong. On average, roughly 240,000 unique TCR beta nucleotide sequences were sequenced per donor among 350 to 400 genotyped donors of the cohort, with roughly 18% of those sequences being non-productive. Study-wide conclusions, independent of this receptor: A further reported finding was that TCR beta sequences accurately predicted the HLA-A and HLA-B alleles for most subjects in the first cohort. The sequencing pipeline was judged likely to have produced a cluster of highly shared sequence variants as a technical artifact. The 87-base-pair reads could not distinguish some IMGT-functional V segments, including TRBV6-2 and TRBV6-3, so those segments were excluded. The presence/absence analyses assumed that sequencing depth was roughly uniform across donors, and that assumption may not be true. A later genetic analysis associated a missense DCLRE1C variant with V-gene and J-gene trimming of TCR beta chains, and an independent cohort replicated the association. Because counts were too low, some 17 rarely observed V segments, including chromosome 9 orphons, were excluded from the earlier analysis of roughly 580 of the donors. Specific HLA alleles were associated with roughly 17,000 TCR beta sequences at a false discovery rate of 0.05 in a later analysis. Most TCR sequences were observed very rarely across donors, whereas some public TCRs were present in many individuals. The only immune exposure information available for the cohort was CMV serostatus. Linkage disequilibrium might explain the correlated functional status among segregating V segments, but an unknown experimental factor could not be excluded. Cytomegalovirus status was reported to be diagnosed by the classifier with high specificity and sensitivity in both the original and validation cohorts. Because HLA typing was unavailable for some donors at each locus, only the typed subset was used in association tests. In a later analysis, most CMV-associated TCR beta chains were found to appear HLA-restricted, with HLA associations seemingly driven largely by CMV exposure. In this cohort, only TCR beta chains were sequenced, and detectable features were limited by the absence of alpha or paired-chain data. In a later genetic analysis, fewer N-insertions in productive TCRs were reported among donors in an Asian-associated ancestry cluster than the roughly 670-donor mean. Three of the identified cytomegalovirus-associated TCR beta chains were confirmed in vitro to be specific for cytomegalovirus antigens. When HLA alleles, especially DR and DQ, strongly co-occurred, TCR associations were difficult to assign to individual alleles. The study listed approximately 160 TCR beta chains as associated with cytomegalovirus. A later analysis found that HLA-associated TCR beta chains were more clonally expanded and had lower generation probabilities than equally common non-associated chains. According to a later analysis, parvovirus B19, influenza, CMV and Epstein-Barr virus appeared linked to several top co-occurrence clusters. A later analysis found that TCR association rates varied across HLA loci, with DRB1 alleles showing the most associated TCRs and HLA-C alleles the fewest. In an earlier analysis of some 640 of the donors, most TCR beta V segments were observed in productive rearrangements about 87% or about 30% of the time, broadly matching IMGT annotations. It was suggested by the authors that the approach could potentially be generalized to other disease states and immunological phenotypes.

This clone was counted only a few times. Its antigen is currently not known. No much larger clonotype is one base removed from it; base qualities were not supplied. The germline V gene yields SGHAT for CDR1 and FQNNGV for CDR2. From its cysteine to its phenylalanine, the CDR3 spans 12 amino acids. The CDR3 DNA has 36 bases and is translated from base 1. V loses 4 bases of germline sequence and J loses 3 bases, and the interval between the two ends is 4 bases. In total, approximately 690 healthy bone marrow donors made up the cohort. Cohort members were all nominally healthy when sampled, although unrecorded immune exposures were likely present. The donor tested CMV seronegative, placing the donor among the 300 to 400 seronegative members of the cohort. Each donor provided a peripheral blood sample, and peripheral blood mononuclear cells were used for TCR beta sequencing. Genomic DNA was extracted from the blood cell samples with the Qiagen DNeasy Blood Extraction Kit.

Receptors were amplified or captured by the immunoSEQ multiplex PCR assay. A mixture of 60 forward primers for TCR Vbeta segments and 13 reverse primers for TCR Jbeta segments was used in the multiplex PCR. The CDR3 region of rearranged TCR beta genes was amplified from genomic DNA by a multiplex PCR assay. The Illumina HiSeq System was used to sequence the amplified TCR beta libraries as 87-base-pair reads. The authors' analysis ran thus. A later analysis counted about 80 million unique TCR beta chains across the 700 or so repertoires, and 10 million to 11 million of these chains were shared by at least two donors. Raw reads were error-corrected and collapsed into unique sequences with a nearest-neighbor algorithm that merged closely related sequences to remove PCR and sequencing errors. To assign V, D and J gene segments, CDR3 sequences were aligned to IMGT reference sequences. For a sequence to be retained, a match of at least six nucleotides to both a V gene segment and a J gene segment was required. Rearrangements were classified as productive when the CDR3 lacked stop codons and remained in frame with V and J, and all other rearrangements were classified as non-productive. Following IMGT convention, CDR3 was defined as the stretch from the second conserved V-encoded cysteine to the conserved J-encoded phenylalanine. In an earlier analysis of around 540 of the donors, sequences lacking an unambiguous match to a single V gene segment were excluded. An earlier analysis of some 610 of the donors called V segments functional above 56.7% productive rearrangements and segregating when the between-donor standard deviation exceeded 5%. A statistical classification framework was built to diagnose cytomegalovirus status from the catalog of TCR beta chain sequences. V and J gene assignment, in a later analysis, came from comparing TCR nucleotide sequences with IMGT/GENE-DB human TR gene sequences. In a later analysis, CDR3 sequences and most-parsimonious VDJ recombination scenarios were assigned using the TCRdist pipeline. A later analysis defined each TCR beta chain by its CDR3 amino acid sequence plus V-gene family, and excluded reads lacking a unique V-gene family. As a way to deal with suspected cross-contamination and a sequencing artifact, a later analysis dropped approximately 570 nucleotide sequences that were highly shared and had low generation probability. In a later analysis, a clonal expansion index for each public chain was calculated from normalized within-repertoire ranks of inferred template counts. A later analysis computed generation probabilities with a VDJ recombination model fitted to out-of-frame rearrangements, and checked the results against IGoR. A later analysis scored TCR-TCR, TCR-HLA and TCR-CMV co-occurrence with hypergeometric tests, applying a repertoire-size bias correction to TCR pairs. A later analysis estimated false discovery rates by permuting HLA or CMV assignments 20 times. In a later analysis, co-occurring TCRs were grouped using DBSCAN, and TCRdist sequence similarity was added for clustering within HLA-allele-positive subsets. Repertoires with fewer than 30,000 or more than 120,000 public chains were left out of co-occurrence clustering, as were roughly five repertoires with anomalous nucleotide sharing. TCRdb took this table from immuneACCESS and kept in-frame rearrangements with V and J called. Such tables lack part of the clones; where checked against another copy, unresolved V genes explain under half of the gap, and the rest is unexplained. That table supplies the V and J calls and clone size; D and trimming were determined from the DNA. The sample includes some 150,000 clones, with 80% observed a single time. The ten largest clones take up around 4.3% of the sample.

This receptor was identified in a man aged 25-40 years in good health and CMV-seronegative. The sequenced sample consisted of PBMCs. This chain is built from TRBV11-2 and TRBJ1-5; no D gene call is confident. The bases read TGTGCCAGCAGCTCTAACAATCAGCCCCAGCATTTT. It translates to CASSSNNQPQHF.